This TCR beta chain comes out of a study of cytomegalovirus exposure and HLA in healthy donors. General study findings and limits: Investigators reported 150 to 200 TCR beta chains as tied to cytomegalovirus.

TCRdb's copy holds only in-frame clones and misses some; the assay was immunoSEQ multiplex PCR. This sample yields 170,000 or so clones, of which roughly 85% are seen a single time; around a sixth belongs to the top ten. Trimming pared 4 bases from V and 6 bases from J, leaving 23 bases between. The germline gives CDR1 SGHDT, CDR2 YYEEEE. The CDR3 loop spans 17 amino acids. A remark on this clone: Its specificity is not known.

The chain links TRBV5-6 to TRBJ1-5; TRBD1 might be the D (6 bases). The receptor comes from a man between 18 and 35 years old in good health and CMV-seropositive. The sequencing sample was made of PBMCs. In DNA form, the CDR3 reads TGTGCCAGCAGCCAGCGACGGGGGGCGGGCGCGGGTCAGCCCCAGCATTTT. Its protein product is CASSQRRGAGAGQPQHF.